Listed here are 13 T cell receptor beta chains from one sample, sequenced in a study of technical replicates of blood from several donors. Some clones are missing from TCRdb's copy, which holds only in-frame ones; the method was immunoSEQ multiplex PCR. The repertoire holds 65,000 to 85,000 clones, with 95% to 98% as singletons. The material sequenced was T cells isolated from PBMCs. The receptors were gathered from a human donor in good health.

This chain connects TRBV5-1 to TRBJ2-7; weak D call: TRBD2 (6 bases). V lost 0 bases, J lost 7 bases, and 14 bases lay in between. There are 14 residues in the CDR3. The V gene's germline CDR1 is SGHRS and CDR2 YFSETQ. The CDR3 reads CASSLAREMDEQYF. DNA for the CDR3: TGCGCCAGCAGCTTGGCCCGGGAGATGGATGAGCAGTACTTC.

The CDR3 here is CASSLALGGSGANVLTF. DNA of the CDR3: TGTGCCAGCAGCTTAGCGTTGGGGGGCTCTGGGGCCAACGTCCTGACTTTC. This chain uses TRBV7-2 with TRBJ2-6, with D perhaps TRBD2 (6 bases). Trimming stripped 0 bases from V and 0 bases from J, with 9 bases between. This CDR3 comprises 17 residues. CDR1 and CDR2 from the germline V gene are SGHTA and FQGNSA.

The chain has TRBV5-1 and TRBJ1-1; D is ambiguous. The CDR3 has 16 amino acids. V gave up 0 bases and J gave up 1 base, with 13 bases separating them. Germline loops: CDR1 SGHRS, CDR2 YFSETQ. CDR3 nucleotides: TGCGCCAGCAGCTTGGAGGGCGGACTACCGAACACTGAAGCTTTCTTT. Its protein is CASSLEGGLPNTEAFF.

The rearrangement joins TRBV29-1 to TRBJ2-7; 10 positions agree with TRBD2. V shed 7 bases, J shed 2 bases, and the junction held 8 bases outside the gene matches. CDR3 length equals 14 residues. Germline V CDR1 and CDR2: SQVTM, ANQGSEA. CDR3 DNA sequence: TGCAGCGCCGCGGGACTAGCGAAAACCTACGAGCAGTACTTC. Amino acids: CSAAGLAKTYEQYF.

V is TRBV6-5 and J is TRBJ1-1; 7 bases align to TRBD1. Trimming cost V 6 bases and J 7 bases; bases outside gene matches: 2. CDR3 length: 11 residues. The germline V gene encodes CDR1 MNHEY and CDR2 SVGAGI. CDR3 protein: CASRDRLEAFF. CDR3 in DNA: TGTGCCAGCAGGGACAGGCTTGAAGCTTTCTTT.

The chain uses TRBV11-2 and TRBJ2-7, with 7 bases that match TRBD2. J was trimmed by 3 bases and V by 0 bases; bases with no gene match: 2. The germline V gene encodes CDR1 SGHAT and CDR2 FQNNGV. This CDR3 is built from 14 residues. The CDR3: CASSLERTSYEQYF. CDR3 in DNA: TGTGCCAGCAGCTTAGAAAGGACTAGCTACGAGCAGTACTTC.

CDR3: CASSITRGQNTEAFF. The CDR3 region has the DNA TGTGCCAGCAGCATTACCCGTGGGCAGAACACTGAAGCTTTCTTT. V usage is TRBV7-9 and J usage is TRBJ1-1; no firm D call. The germline gives CDR1 SEHNR, CDR2 FQNEAQ (reference sequence). Between the trimmed V and J ends, which lost 5 bases and 1 base, there was a span of 14 bases. This CDR3 is built from 15 residues.

The chain recombines TRBV27 with TRBJ2-5, with 10 bases that match TRBD2. The CDR3 is 15 amino acids. The V and J ends lost 6 bases and 2 bases, in that order; junction bases with no gene match: 6. Germline values: CDR1 MNHEY, CDR2 SMNVEV (reference sequence). The CDR3 spells CASSTGTSVQETQYF. The CDR3 DNA follows: TGTGCCAGCAGCACGGGGACTAGCGTACAAGAGACCCAGTACTTC.

This chain joins TRBV10-3 and TRBJ2-2, with 8 nucleotides matching TRBD2. Germline V gene lookup returns CDR1 ENHRY and CDR2 SYGVKD. This CDR3 spans 15 amino acids. Trimming removed 6 bases from V and 3 bases from J; junction bases left unmatched: 6. The CDR3 protein is CAISPAAGDTGELFF. CDR3 sequence (DNA): TGTGCCATCAGCCCCGCAGCGGGGGACACCGGGGAGCTGTTTTTT.

This sequence joins TRBV7-9 and TRBJ2-7; 9 bases match TRBD1. The V and J ends lost 4 bases and 3 bases, in that order; junction bases with no gene match: 13. CDR1 is SEHNR, CDR2 FQNEAQ, per germline (reference sequence). The CDR3 contains 17 residues. CDR3 bases: TGTGCCAGCAGCTCCTTTAGTGCGGACAGGGGAATCTACGAGCAGTACTTC. Its translation is CASSSFSADRGIYEQYF.

This clone was counted a single time. The CDR3 region is CASGRASSYEQYF. The CDR3 nucleotides are TGTGCCAGCGGGCGGGCGAGCTCCTACGAGCAGTACTTC. The chain uses TRBV7-6 and TRBJ2-7, with a weak D call TRBD2 (5 bases). Trimming shortened V by 8 bases and J by 0 bases, and 11 bases separated the two germline ends. From germline, CDR1 is SGHVS and CDR2 FNYEAQ. The CDR3 is made up of 13 amino acids.

The chain uses TRBV11-2 and TRBJ2-3, with unresolved D. The CDR3 runs 15 residues. V lost 1 base and J lost 0, with 8 bases in between. Germline CDR1 reads SGHAT; CDR2 reads FQNNGV. The CDR3 region is CASSLGFTSTDTQYF. CDR3 nucleotide sequence: TGTGCCAGCAGCTTAGGGTTCACTAGCACAGATACGCAGTATTTT.

The chain joins TRBV2 to TRBJ1-2, with D hard to call. This CDR3 is 14 amino acids long. Germline CDR1 reads SNHLY; CDR2 reads FYNNEI. V lost 1 base and J lost 8, with 14 bases in between. CDR3 sequence reads: CASSEVAQASGYTF. The CDR3 nucleotides read TGTGCCAGCAGTGAAGTTGCTCAGGCAAGCGGCTACACCTTC.